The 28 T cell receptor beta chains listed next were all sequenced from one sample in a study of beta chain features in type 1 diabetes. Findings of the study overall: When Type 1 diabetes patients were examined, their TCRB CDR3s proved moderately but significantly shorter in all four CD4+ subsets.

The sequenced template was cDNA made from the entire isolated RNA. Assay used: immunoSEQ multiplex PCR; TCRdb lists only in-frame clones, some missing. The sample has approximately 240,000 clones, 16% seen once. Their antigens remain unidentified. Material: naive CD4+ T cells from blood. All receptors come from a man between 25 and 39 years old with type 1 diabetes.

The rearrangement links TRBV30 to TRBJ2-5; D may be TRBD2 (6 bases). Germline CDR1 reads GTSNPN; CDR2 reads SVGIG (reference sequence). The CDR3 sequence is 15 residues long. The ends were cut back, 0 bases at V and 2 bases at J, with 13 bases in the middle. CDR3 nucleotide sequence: TGTGCCTGGAGTGTGGTAGGGGAGGTACAAGAGACCCAGTACTTC. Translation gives CAWSVVGEVQETQYF.

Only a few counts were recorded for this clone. The CDR3 DNA is TGCAGCGCCCCGGGACAGGGCACCGGGGAGCTGTTTTTT. It is translated as CSAPGQGTGELFF. The rearrangement links TRBV29-1 to TRBJ2-2, with 9 bases fitting TRBD1. Looked up from germline, CDR1 is SQVTM and CDR2 is ANQGSEA. CDR3 length: 13 amino acids. With V trimmed by 7 bases and J by 4 bases, 4 bases remained unmatched.

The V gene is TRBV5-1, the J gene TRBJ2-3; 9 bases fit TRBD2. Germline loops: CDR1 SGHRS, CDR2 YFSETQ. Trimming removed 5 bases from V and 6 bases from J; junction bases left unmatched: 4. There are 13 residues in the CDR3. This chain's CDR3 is CASRVAGVDTQYF. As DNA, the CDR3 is TGCGCCAGCAGGGTAGCGGGAGTGGATACGCAGTATTTT.

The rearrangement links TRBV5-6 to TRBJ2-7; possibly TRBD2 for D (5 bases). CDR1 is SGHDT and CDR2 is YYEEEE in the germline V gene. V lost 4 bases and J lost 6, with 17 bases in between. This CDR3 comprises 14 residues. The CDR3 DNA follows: TGTGCCAGCAGCCCGAAGGGAGTCGTCCGCGAGCAGTACTTC. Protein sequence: CASSPKGVVREQYF.

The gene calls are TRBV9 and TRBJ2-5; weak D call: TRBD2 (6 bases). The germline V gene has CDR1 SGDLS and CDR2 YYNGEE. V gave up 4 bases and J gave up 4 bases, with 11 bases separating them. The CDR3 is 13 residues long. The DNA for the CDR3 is TGTGCCAGCAGCTCGGGGGTAGGAGAGACCCAGTACTTC. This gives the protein CASSSGVGETQYF.

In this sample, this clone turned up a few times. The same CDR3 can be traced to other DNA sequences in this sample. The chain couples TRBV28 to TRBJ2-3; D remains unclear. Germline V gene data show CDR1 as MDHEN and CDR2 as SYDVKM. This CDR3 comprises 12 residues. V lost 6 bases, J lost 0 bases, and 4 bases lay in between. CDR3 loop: CASRTSTDTQYF. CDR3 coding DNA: TGTGCCAGCAGGACTAGCACAGATACGCAGTATTTT.

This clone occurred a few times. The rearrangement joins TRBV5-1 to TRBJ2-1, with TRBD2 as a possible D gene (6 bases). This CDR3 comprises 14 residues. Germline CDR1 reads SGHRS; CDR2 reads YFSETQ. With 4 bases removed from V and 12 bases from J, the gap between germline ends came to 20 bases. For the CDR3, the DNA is TGCGCCAGCAGCCCCCGGGGACTCCCCATTGTGCAGTTCTTC. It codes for CASSPRGLPIVQFF.

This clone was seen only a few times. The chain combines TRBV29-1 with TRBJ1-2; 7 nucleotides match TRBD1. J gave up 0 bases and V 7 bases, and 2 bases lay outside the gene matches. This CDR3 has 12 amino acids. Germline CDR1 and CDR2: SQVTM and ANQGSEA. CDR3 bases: TGCAGCGCTGGACAGGCTAACTATGGCTACACCTTC. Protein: CSAGQANYGYTF.

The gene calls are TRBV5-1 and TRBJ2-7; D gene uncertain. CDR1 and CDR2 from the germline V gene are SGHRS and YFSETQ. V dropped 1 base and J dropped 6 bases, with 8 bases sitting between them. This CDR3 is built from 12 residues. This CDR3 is CASSLLASEQYF. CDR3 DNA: TGCGCCAGCAGCTTGTTGGCGAGCGAGCAGTACTTC. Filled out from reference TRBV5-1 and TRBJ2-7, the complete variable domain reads KAGVTQTPRYLIKTRGQQVTLSCSPISGHRSVSWYQQTPGQGLQFLFEYFSETQRNKGNFPGRFSGRQFSNSRSEMNVSTLELGDSALYLCASSLLASEQYFGPGTRLTVT.

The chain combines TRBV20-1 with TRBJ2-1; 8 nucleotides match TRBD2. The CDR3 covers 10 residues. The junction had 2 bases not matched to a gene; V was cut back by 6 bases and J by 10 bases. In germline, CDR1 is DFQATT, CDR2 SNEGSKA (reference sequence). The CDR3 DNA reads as TGCAGTGCGAGACTAGCGGAGCAGTTCTTC. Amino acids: CSARLAEQFF.

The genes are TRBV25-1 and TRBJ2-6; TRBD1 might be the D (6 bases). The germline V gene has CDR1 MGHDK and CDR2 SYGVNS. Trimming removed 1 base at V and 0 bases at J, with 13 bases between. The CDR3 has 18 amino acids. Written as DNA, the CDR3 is TGTGCCAGCAGTGAATTAGGGACAAGAACCTCTGGGGCCAACGTCCTGACTTTC. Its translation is CASSELGTRTSGANVLTF.

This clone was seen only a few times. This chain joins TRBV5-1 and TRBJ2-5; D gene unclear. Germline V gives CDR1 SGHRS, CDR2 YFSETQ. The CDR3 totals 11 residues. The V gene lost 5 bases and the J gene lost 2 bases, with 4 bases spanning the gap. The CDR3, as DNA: TGCGCCAGCAGGGGACAAGAGACCCAGTACTTC. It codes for CASRGQETQYF.

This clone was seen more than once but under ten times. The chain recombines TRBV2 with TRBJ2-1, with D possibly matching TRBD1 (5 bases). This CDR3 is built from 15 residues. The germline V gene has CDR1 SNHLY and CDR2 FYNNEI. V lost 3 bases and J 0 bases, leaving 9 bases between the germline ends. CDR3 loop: CASSDRESSYNEQFF. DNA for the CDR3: TGTGCCAGCAGTGACAGGGAAAGCTCCTACAATGAGCAGTTCTTC.

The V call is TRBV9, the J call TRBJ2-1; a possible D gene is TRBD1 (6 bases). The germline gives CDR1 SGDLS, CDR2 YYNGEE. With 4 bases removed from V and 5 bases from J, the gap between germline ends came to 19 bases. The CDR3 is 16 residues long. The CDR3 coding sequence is TGTGCCAGCAGCCCCGGCGGACAGCCACTTAACAATGAGCAGTTCTTC. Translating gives CASSPGGQPLNNEQFF.

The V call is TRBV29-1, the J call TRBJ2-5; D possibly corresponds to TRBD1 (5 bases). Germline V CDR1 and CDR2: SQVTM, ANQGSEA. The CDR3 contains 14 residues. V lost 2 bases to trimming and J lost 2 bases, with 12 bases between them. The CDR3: CSVEKAGIQETQYF. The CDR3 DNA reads TGCAGCGTTGAAAAGGCAGGGATTCAAGAGACCCAGTACTTC.

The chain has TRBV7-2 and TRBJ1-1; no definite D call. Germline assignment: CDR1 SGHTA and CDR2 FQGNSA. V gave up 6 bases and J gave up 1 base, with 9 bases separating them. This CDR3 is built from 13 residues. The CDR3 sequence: CASSDVSNTEAFF. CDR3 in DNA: TGTGCCAGCAGTGACGTGTCGAACACTGAAGCTTTCTTT.

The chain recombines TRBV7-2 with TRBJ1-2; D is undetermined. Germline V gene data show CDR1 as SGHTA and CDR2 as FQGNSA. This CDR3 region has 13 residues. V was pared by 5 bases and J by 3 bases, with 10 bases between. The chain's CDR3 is CASSPRIDYGYTF. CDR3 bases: TGTGCCAGCAGCCCCCGGATAGACTATGGCTACACCTTC.

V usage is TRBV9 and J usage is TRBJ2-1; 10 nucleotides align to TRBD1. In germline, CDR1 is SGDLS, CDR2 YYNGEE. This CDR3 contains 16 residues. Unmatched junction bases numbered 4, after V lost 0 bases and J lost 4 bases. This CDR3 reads CASSVAPGQGYNEQFF. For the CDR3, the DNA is TGTGCCAGCAGCGTAGCACCGGGACAGGGGTACAATGAGCAGTTCTTC.

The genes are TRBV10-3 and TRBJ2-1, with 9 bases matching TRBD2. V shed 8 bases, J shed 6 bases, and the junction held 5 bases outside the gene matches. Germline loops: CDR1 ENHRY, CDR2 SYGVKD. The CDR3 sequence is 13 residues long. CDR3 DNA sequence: TGTGCCATCGCTACTAGCGGGCCCAATGAGCAGTTCTTC. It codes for CAIATSGPNEQFF.

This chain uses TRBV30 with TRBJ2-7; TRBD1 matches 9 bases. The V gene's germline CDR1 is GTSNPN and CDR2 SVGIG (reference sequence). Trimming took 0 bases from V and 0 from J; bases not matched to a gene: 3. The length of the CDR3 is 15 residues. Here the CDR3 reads CAWSVGQGNSYEQYF. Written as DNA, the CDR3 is TGTGCCTGGAGTGTTGGACAGGGGAACTCCTACGAGCAGTACTTC.

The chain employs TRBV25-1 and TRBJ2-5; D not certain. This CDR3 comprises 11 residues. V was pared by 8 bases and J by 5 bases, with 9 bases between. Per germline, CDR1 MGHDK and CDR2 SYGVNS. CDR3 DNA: TGTGCCAGCGGTGTGGGGGAGACCCAGTACTTC. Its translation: CASGVGETQYF.

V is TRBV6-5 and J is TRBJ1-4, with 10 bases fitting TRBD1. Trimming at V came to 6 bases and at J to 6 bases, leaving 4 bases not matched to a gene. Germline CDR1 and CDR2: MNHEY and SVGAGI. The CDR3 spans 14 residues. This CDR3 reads CASRRQGADEKLFF. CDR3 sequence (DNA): TGTGCCAGCAGACGACAGGGGGCTGATGAAAAACTGTTTTTT.

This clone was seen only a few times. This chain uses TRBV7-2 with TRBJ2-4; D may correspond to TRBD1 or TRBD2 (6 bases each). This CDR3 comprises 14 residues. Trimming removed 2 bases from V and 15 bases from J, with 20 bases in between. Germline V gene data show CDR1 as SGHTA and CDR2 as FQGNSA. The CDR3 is CASSLLDVPGAAYF. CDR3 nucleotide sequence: TGTGCCAGCAGCTTACTAGACGTTCCGGGGGCCGCGTACTTC.

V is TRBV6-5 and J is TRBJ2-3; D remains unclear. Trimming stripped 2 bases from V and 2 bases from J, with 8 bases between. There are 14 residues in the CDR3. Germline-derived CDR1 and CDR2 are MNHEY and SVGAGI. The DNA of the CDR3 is TGTGCCAGCAGTTACGGGTGGGACACAGATACGCAGTATTTT. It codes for CASSYGWDTDTQYF.

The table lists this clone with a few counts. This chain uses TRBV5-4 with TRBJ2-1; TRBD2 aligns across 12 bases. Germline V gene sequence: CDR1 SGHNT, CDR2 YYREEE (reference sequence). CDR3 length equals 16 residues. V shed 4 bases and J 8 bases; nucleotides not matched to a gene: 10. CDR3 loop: CASSPGLAGNLDEQFF. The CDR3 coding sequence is TGTGCCAGCAGCCCAGGACTAGCGGGAAATCTGGATGAGCAGTTCTTC. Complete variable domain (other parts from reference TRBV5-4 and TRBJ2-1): ETGVTQSPTHLIKTRGQQVTLRCSSQSGHNTVSWYQQALGQGPQFIFQYYREEENGRGNFPPRFSGLQFPNYSSELNVNALELDDSALYLCASSPGLAGNLDEQFFGPGTRLTVL.

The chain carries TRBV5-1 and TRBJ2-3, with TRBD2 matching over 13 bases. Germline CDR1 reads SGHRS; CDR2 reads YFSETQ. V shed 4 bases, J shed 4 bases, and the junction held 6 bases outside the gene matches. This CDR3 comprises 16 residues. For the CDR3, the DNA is TGCGCCAGCAGCCCGGGGACTAGCGGGGCTGCAGATACGCAGTATTTT. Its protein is CASSPGTSGAADTQYF.

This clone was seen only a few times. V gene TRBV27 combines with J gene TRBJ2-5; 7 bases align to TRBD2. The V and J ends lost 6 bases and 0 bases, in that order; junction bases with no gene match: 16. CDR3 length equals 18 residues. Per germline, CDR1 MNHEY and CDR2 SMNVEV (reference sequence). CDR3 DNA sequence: TGTGCCAGCAGCCCTTACCGAGGACGGGAGGATTACCAAGAGACCCAGTACTTC. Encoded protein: CASSPYRGREDYQETQYF.

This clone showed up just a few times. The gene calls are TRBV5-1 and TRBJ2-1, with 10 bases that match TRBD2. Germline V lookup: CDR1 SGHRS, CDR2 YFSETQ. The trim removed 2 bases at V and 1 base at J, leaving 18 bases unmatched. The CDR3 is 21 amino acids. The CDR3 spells CASSLPQKAGGPSISYNEQFF. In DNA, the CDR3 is TGCGCCAGCAGCTTACCACAAAAAGCGGGAGGGCCGAGTATATCCTACAATGAGCAGTTCTTC.